Below, one T cell receptor (beta chain) is given with its context. Its antigen has not been determined. One base away there is no much larger clone; base qualities are not given. The immunoSEQ Assay, a bias-controlled multiplex PCR, was used to amplify TCRbeta CDR3 regions from genomic DNA. On the authors' methods: Nucleated cell counts per sample were estimated from amplification of reference gene primers within the assay. To quantify the absolute abundance of each unique TCRbeta CDR3 rearrangement, sequence reads were collapsed and filtered. For each sample, productive Simpson clonality was calculated as the square root of Simpson's diversity index across productive rearrangements. The immuneACCESS repertoire file appears here via TCRdb, limited to in-frame rearrangements. These files lack a portion of the clones; in checked studies, under half of the deficit traces to unresolved V genes, and the cause of the others is not known. V and J calls and clone size are given by that table; D and trimming were obtained from the DNA. The sample has about 210,000 clones on record, about 83% of them singletons. About 8.9% of the sample lies in the top ten.

The CDR3, from cysteine to phenylalanine, totals 15 residues. Only the CDR3 region is kept as DNA, spanning 45 bases read in frame from base 1. The CDR1 and CDR2 encoded by the germline V gene (reference sequence) are LNHDA and SQIVND. The germline V and J ends show losses of 6 bases and 5 bases respectively, and no gene match explains 7 bases of the junction. The collaborating institutions used their own protocols to collect whole blood in K2EDTA tubes. Collaborator samples were shipped for TCRbeta analysis as frozen whole blood, isolated PBMCs, or DNA extracted from either sample type. This specimen comes from a study of blood T cell repertoires in COVID-19 (TCRdb year 2020). Turning to the overall study: Collaborator samples came from the United States, Italy and Spain and covered acute and convalescent phases of COVID-19. The prospective study material was composed of cDNA or gDNA derived from T cells, B-cell-depleted T cells, or PBMCs. Where available, HLA class I and class II types were taken from metadata supplied by the sample provider and were not determined by assay-based typing. A de-identified subject ID, COVID-19 status, age in years and sex were almost always included in the sample metadata. The samples were drawn from the first 160 participants of the ongoing ImmuneRACE study and from roughly 1,300 subjects provided by 6 global collaborators. Subjects who had been exposed to COVID-19, were actively infected with it, or had recovered from it provided the deeply sampled blood TCRbeta repertoires that made up the dataset. The repertoires were released in a freely available public database intended as a resource for research on the immune response to SARS-CoV-2.

Overall results and qualifications from the work: Clinical and demographic metadata were provided uncurated, with the amount varying by source and participant.

This sequence originates from a woman aged 45-65 years with acute or convalescent COVID-19. Specimen: peripheral blood. Recombination linked TRBV19 to TRBJ2-1, with 10 bases aligning to TRBD2. The CDR3 region reads CASRTGTSVNNEQFF. Here is the DNA: TGTGCCAGTAGAACCGGGACTAGCGTTAACAATGAGCAGTTCTTC.